This T cell receptor (beta chain) was recovered during a study of OX40 agonist ivuxolimab in advanced cancers. Study as a whole: Dose-escalation patients suffered from hepatocellular carcinoma, melanoma, renal cell or head and neck cancer. Study results and limitations: Clonal expansion by week 6 occurred in CD4+ and CD8+ blood T cells (at 0.1 to 3.0 mg/kg).

Method: immunoSEQ multiplex PCR; TCRdb's copy keeps in-frame clones and lacks some. In the table there are 75,000 to 80,000 clones, more than 75% of which are singletons. Regarding this clone: Its antigen is as yet unknown.

Germline V gene data show CDR1 as LNHDA and CDR2 as SQIVND (reference sequence). Trimming stripped 0 bases from V and 8 bases from J, with 16 bases between. The CDR3 is 15 amino acids. The chain has TRBV19 and TRBJ1-2; TRBD1 is a possible D gene (5 bases). The sample was CD4+ or CD8+ T cells sorted from blood, taken in a trial of the OX40 agonist ivuxolimab. This clonotype was obtained from an adult with an advanced solid tumor such as melanoma, head and neck, liver or kidney cancer. The CDR3 bases are TGTGCCAGTAGTATAGATTCGGGGGTTCTTAACGGCTACACCTTC. Residues: CASSIDSGVLNGYTF.